One and the same sample provided the 13 T cell receptor beta chains below, sequenced in a study of graft-versus-host responses after intestinal transplantation. The antigens of these receptors remain unknown. Using immunoSEQ multiplex PCR, the repertoire was profiled, and TCRdb retains in-frame clones only, with some absent. Of more than 95,000 clones in the sample, approximately 90% were seen once. This specimen consisted of unstimulated CD4+ T cells sorted from spleen or lymph node cells, obtained before intestinal transplant. The receptor source for this set is a human donor who received an intestinal transplant.

This sequence joins TRBV18 and TRBJ1-1; D is undetermined. Per germline, CDR1 KGHSH and CDR2 LQKENI. Trimming stripped 5 bases from V and 0 bases from J, with 7 bases between. This CDR3 has 13 amino acids. The CDR3 region is CASSTTVNTEAFF. The DNA of the CDR3 is TGTGCCAGCTCAACAACAGTGAACACTGAAGCTTTCTTT.

This clone was found a few times. This chain joins TRBV6-5 and TRBJ2-5; 10 positions agree with TRBD1. V was pared by 6 bases and J by 5 bases, with 6 bases of the junction left unmatched. This CDR3 contains 14 residues. Germline CDR1 and CDR2: MNHEY and SVGAGI. The CDR3 DNA sequence: TGTGCCAGCAGGGGACAGGGGTCAAGGGAGACCCAGTACTTC. This translates into CASRGQGSRETQYF.

The chain links TRBV7-9 to TRBJ2-3; TRBD2 agrees at 13 bases. The germline CDR1 and CDR2 sequences are SEHNR and FQNEAQ (reference sequence). The J segment lost 5 bases and the V segment lost 4 bases, leaving 12 bases of the junction unmatched. The CDR3 extends over 18 amino acids. The chain's CDR3 is CASSSTSGGRPSIDTQYF. The CDR3 DNA reads as TGTGCCAGCAGCTCGACTAGCGGGGGGCGCCCATCCATAGATACGCAGTATTTT. Full variable domain (remainder filled in from reference TRBV7-9 and TRBJ2-3): DTGVSQNPRHKITKRGQNVTFRCDPISEHNRLYWYRQTLGQGPEFLTYFQNEAQLEKSRLLSDRFSAERPKGSFSTLEIQRTEQGDSAMYLCASSSTSGGRPSIDTQYFGPGTRLTVL.

The chain carries TRBV6-5 and TRBJ2-1; D might be TRBD2 (5 bases). V was shortened by 5 bases and J by 9 bases, with 11 bases between the two germline ends. The CDR3 length is 12 residues. CDR1 and CDR2 (germline): MNHEY, SVGAGI. CDR3 nucleotides: TGTGCCAGCAGTCGACCGGGGTCTGAGCAGTTCTTC. Its translation: CASSRPGSEQFF.

The chain links TRBV6-6 to TRBJ2-3; D possibly corresponds to TRBD1 (5 bases). In germline, CDR1 is MNHNY, CDR2 SVGAGI (reference sequence). This CDR3 contains 13 residues. Trimming shortened V by 6 bases and J by 2 bases, and 9 bases separated the two germline ends. CDR3 in DNA: TGTGCCAGCAGAGCAGGGTCCACAGATACGCAGTATTTT. It yields the protein CASRAGSTDTQYF.

The J gene is TRBJ2-3, the V gene TRBV7-9; D unclear. CDR1 and CDR2 (germline): SEHNR, FQNEAQ (reference sequence). The CDR3 sequence is 15 residues long. Between the trimmed V and J ends, which lost 0 bases and 3 bases, there was a span of 10 bases. The chain's CDR3 is CASSLAAGVTDTQYF. The DNA of the CDR3 is TGTGCCAGCAGCTTAGCCGCAGGTGTTACAGATACGCAGTATTTT.

In its sample, this clone was seen once. This rearrangement joins TRBV27 to TRBJ2-7; 8 positions match TRBD1. V was clipped by 6 bases and J by 7 bases; unmatched bases: 14. CDR3 length equals 15 residues. Germline CDR1 and CDR2: MNHEY and SMNVEV (reference sequence). This CDR3 reads CASRGDRQGVGEQYF. CDR3 coding DNA: TGTGCCAGCAGGGGGGACAGGCAGGGGGTGGGTGAGCAGTACTTC.

This rearrangement joins TRBV5-1 to TRBJ2-1; D is possibly TRBD2 (5 bases). The germline V and J ends were trimmed by 1 base and 6 bases, with 14 bases remaining between them. Germline CDR1 is SGHRS and CDR2 is YFSETQ. There are 15 residues in the CDR3. CDR3 sequence (DNA): TGCGCCAGCAGCTTGTTTGGCGCCGGGATCAATGAGCAGTTCTTC. Translation: CASSLFGAGINEQFF.

This CDR3 reads CASSPMSATYNEQFF. In DNA, the CDR3 is TGTGCCAGCTCACCAATGTCAGCGACCTACAATGAGCAGTTCTTC. V gene TRBV18 combines with J gene TRBJ2-1, with D unresolved. From germline, CDR1 is KGHSH and CDR2 LQKENI. The CDR3 extends over 15 amino acids. V lost 2 bases, J lost 2 bases, and 10 bases lay in between.

This rearrangement joins TRBV6-6 to TRBJ1-6, with D possibly being TRBD1 (6 bases). The germline CDR1 and CDR2 sequences are MNHNY and SVGAGI (reference sequence). The CDR3 is 13 amino acids. V was shortened by 2 bases and J by 11 bases, with 10 bases between the two germline ends. The CDR3 coding sequence is TGTGCCAGCAGTTACGGCAGGGGAACACCCCTCCACTTT. It encodes CASSYGRGTPLHF.

The chain carries TRBV6-6 and TRBJ1-3; D is ambiguous. In germline, CDR1 is MNHNY, CDR2 SVGAGI (reference sequence). V was shortened by 7 bases and J by 0 bases, with 10 bases between the two germline ends. This CDR3 comprises 14 residues. The CDR3 DNA reads TGTGCCAGCACCGCGACAAACTCTGGAAACACCATATATTTT. Residues: CASTATNSGNTIYF.

The chain combines TRBV19 with TRBJ2-7; TRBD1 is a possible D gene (5 bases). Trimming removed 0 bases from V and 0 bases from J, with 12 bases in between. This CDR3 region has 16 residues. Germline CDR1 and CDR2: LNHDA and SQIVND (reference sequence). The CDR3 protein is CASSIDLDTSSYEQYF. The CDR3 region has the DNA TGTGCCAGTAGTATAGATCTGGACACCAGCTCCTACGAGCAGTACTTC.

The rearrangement joins TRBV10-3 to TRBJ1-2; 7 positions match TRBD1. Germline values: CDR1 ENHRY, CDR2 SYGVKD. Germline trimming cut 3 bases from V and 4 bases from J; bases unmatched to any gene: 11. This CDR3 contains 16 residues. CDR3 loop: CAISETEQGKSYGYTF. As DNA, the CDR3 is TGTGCCATCAGTGAAACTGAACAGGGGAAGAGCTATGGCTACACCTTC.